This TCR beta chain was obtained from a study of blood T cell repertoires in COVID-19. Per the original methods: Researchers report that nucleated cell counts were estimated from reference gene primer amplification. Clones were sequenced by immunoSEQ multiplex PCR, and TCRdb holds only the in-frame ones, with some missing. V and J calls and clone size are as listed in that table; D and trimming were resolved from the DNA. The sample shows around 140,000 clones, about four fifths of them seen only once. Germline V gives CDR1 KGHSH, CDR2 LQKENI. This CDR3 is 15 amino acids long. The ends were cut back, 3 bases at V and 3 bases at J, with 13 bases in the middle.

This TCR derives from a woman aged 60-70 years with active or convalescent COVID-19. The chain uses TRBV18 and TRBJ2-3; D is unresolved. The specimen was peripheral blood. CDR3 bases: TGTGCCAGCTCACCGCTAGTCCTCCTGACAGATACGCAGTATTTT. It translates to CASSPLVLLTDTQYF.